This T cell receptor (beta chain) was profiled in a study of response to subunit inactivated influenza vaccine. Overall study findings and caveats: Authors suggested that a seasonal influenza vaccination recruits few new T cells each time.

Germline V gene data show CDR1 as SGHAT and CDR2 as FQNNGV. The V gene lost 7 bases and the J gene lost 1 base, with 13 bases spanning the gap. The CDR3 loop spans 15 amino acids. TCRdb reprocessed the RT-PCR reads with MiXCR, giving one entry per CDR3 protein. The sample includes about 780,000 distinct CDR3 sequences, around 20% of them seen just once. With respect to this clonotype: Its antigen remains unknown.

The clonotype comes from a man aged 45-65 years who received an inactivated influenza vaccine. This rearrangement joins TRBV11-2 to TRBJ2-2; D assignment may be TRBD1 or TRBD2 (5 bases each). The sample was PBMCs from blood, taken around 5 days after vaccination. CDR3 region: CASTHGTENTGELFF. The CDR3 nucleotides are TGTGCCAGCACACATGGGACGGAGAACACCGGGGAGCTGTTTTTT.